Presented here are 22 T cell receptor beta chains from one specimen sequenced in a study of shared clonotypes between healthy human individuals. Measured with immunoSEQ multiplex PCR; TCRdb has only the in-frame clones, and not every one. Of roughly 1,500,000 clones listed, roughly 98.5% are singletons. Sequencing was performed on naive CD4+ T cells sorted from blood. Subset indicated: CD45RA+ positively selected. The receptors were sampled from a man aged 25-40 years in good health.

The chain is built from TRBV30 and TRBJ1-1; 7 bases align to TRBD1. J lost 2 bases, V lost 5 bases, and 8 bases had no gene match. Germline V gene lookup returns CDR1 GTSNPN and CDR2 SVGIG (reference sequence). CDR3 length: 14 residues. The CDR3 is CAWGRGGPNTEAFF. The CDR3 coding sequence is TGTGCCTGGGGCAGGGGGGGTCCCAACACTGAAGCTTTCTTT.

V and J are TRBV19 and TRBJ1-5; 7 positions agree with TRBD1. The V and J ends lost 6 bases and 4 bases, in that order; junction bases with no gene match: 9. The CDR3 is 15 amino acids. Germline V gene lookup returns CDR1 LNHDA and CDR2 SQIVND (reference sequence). Here the CDR3 DNA reads TGTGCCAGTAGATTGGCAGGGGGGAATAATCAGCCCCAGCATTTT. Amino acids: CASRLAGGNNQPQHF.

The rearrangement links TRBV15 to TRBJ2-5; 9 nucleotides align to TRBD1. The CDR3 contains 14 residues. The germline CDR1 and CDR2 sequences are LNHNV and YYDKDF (reference sequence). After removal of 3 bases from V and 4 bases from J, the junction contained 3 bases not matched to a gene. CDR3 amino acids: CATSSSDRGETQYF. CDR3 nucleotides: TGTGCCACCAGCAGTTCGGACAGGGGAGAGACCCAGTACTTC.

The V call is TRBV10-1, the J call TRBJ1-1; D gene uncertain. The V gene's germline CDR1 is WNHNN and CDR2 SYGVQD (reference sequence). V gave up 5 bases and J gave up 1 base, with 8 bases separating them. The CDR3 has 13 amino acids. The CDR3 spells CASSRFSNTEAFF. Written as DNA, the CDR3 is TGCGCCAGCAGTAGATTCTCGAACACTGAAGCTTTCTTT.

J is TRBJ2-7 and V is TRBV30; 7 bases fit TRBD2. The V and J ends lost 4 bases and 2 bases, in that order; junction bases with no gene match: 11. The CDR3 has 15 amino acids. Germline V gene lookup returns CDR1 GTSNPN and CDR2 SVGIG (reference sequence). CDR3 sequence reads: CAWNIAGGSPYEQYF. Here the CDR3 DNA reads TGTGCCTGGAATATCGCCGGCGGGAGTCCCTACGAGCAGTACTTC.

As to this clone: Other DNA sequences from this sample encode an identical CDR3 as well. The chain combines TRBV28 with TRBJ1-5; D is uncertain. V lost 2 bases and J lost 7, with 6 bases in between. The V gene's germline CDR1 is MDHEN and CDR2 SYDVKM. The CDR3 runs to 12 residues. The CDR3 bases are TGTGCCAGCAGTTTAGGGCGGCAGCCCCAGCATTTT. Translated, it gives CASSLGRQPQHF.

The chain has TRBV6-5 and TRBJ2-7, with 8 bases aligning to TRBD2. V dropped 4 bases and J dropped 3; count of bases not matched to a gene: 8. The CDR3 spans 15 residues. The germline V gene encodes CDR1 MNHEY and CDR2 SVGAGI. Here the CDR3 reads CASSSLAGGIYEQYF. The DNA of the CDR3 is TGTGCCAGCAGTTCGCTCGCGGGAGGAATCTACGAGCAGTACTTC.

The V and J genes are TRBV19 and TRBJ2-3, with 9 bases matching TRBD2. Germline trimming cut 4 bases from V and 4 bases from J; bases unmatched to any gene: 9. Per the germline V gene, CDR1 is LNHDA and CDR2 is SQIVND (reference sequence). CDR3 size: 16 residues. The CDR3 region is CASSTYSGSYADTQYF. The CDR3 nucleotides read TGTGCCAGTAGTACCTATAGCGGGAGTTACGCAGATACGCAGTATTTT.

The CDR3 is CASSDGVLLSYNEQFF. As DNA, the CDR3 is TGTGCCAGCAGCGACGGCGTCCTACTCTCCTACAATGAGCAGTTCTTC. This chain uses TRBV11-3 with TRBJ2-1; no clear D gene. There are 16 residues in the CDR3. V lost 5 bases to trimming and J lost 0 bases, with 14 bases between them. Looked up from germline, CDR1 is SGHNT and CDR2 is YENEEA.

The rearrangement joins TRBV5-1 to TRBJ2-7; 9 nucleotides align to TRBD1. The CDR3 runs 17 residues. With V trimmed by 1 base and J by 4 bases, 12 bases remained unmatched. CDR1 SGHRS and CDR2 YFSETQ come from the germline V gene. CDR3 residues: CASSLTASDRGLYEQYF. The CDR3 DNA follows: TGCGCCAGCAGCTTGACCGCTTCGGACAGGGGACTATACGAGCAGTACTTC.

The rearrangement uses TRBV5-1 and TRBJ1-2, with a weak D call TRBD1 (6 bases). CDR3 length: 13 residues. The germline V gene has CDR1 SGHRS and CDR2 YFSETQ. Trimming took off 7 bases at V and 2 bases at J, with 12 bases between the two ends. This CDR3 reads CASQRDTNYGYTF. DNA for the CDR3: TGCGCCAGCCAACGGGACACCAACTATGGCTACACCTTC.

The chain combines TRBV6-6 with TRBJ1-1, with 7 bases identical to TRBD1. With 6 bases clipped from V and 0 bases from J, the junction kept 7 bases outside the gene matches. Germline-derived CDR1 and CDR2 are MNHNY and SVGAGI (reference sequence). The CDR3 sequence is 15 residues long. CDR3 in DNA: TGTGCCAGCAGCGAGACAGGGAGGATGAACACTGAAGCTTTCTTT. Translated: CASSETGRMNTEAFF.

The chain combines TRBV5-1 with TRBJ2-2; 12 bases are a match to TRBD2. J lost 6 bases, V lost 0 bases, and 3 bases had no gene match. CDR3 length equals 16 residues. Per germline, CDR1 SGHRS and CDR2 YFSETQ. The CDR3: CASSLAASGRAGELFF. In DNA, the CDR3 is TGCGCCAGCAGCTTGGCAGCTAGCGGGAGGGCCGGGGAGCTGTTTTTT.

The gene calls are TRBV9 and TRBJ2-1, with D perhaps given as TRBD1 or TRBD2 (5 bases each). The V gene's germline CDR1 is SGDLS and CDR2 YYNGEE. Trimming took 0 bases from V and 8 from J, leaving 12 bases between them. CDR3 length: 14 residues. CDR3 sequence reads: CASSVDGKGYEQFF. CDR3 DNA sequence: TGTGCCAGCAGCGTAGACGGGAAGGGGTATGAGCAGTTCTTC.

The V gene is TRBV7-6, the J gene TRBJ2-1; D remains ambiguous. CDR3 size: 15 residues. Germline CDR1 SGHVS, CDR2 FNYEAQ. Deletions cut 5 bases from V and 0 bases from J, with 11 bases between. The CDR3 sequence is CASSGRVSSYNEQFF. The CDR3 DNA reads as TGTGCCAGCAGCGGAAGGGTAAGCTCCTACAATGAGCAGTTCTTC.

The chain joins TRBV28 to TRBJ2-2; D is ambiguous. The CDR3 contains 10 residues. From germline, CDR1 is MDHEN and CDR2 SYDVKM. Trimming shortened V by 6 bases and J by 7 bases, and 3 bases separated the two germline ends. CDR3 DNA sequence: TGTGCCAGCAGGGACGGGGAGCTGTTTTTT. Translation gives CASRDGELFF.

CDR3 protein: CASSIAALRHHKNTGELFF. The CDR3 region has the DNA TGTGCCAGTAGTATCGCAGCATTAAGACACCACAAGAACACCGGGGAGCTGTTTTTT. The chain uses TRBV19 and TRBJ2-2; D gene ambiguous. CDR1 is LNHDA and CDR2 is SQIVND in the germline V gene (reference sequence). The V gene lost 3 bases and the J gene lost 1 base, with 21 bases spanning the gap. The CDR3 runs 19 residues.

The rearrangement links TRBV30 to TRBJ1-3; 7 bases agree with TRBD1. Germline-derived CDR1 and CDR2 are GTSNPN and SVGIG (reference sequence). The CDR3 spans 15 residues. V shed 3 bases, J shed 0 bases, and the junction held 5 bases outside the gene matches. CDR3 DNA sequence: TGTGCCTGGAGCCGGACAGGAAGCTCTGGAAACACCATATATTTT. Amino acid sequence: CAWSRTGSSGNTIYF.

This chain's CDR3 is CASRDRERYYEQYF. CDR3 nucleotide sequence: TGCGCCAGCAGGGACCGGGAACGGTATTACGAGCAGTACTTC. The chain recombines TRBV10-2 with TRBJ2-7; D is perhaps TRBD2 (5 bases). There are 14 residues in the CDR3. Germline V CDR1 and CDR2: WSHSY, SAAADI. V lost 6 bases and J lost 4, with 16 bases in between.

V is TRBV2 and J is TRBJ2-7; D is perhaps TRBD2 (6 bases). With 0 bases removed from V and 6 bases from J, the gap between germline ends came to 15 bases. The germline V gene has CDR1 SNHLY and CDR2 FYNNEI. This CDR3 comprises 15 residues. In DNA, the CDR3 is TGTGCCAGCAGTGAAGCGCTTCCGGGAGTGGGCGAGCAGTACTTC. Its translation: CASSEALPGVGEQYF. The full variable domain, with the rest looked up from reference TRBV2 and TRBJ2-7, is EPEVTQTPSHQVTQMGQEVILRCVPISNHLYFYWYRQILGQKVEFLVSFYNNEISEKSEIFDDQFSVERPDGSNFTLKIRSTKLEDSAMYFCASSEALPGVGEQYFGPGTRLTVT.

The J gene is TRBJ2-7, the V gene TRBV5-5; D could derive from TRBD1 or TRBD2 (5 bases each). In germline, CDR1 is SGHKS, CDR2 YYEKEE (reference sequence). The CDR3 length is 16 residues. Deletions cut 4 bases from V and 3 bases from J, with 20 bases between. The CDR3 protein is CASSREQAHLRYEQYF. DNA for the CDR3: TGTGCCAGCAGCCGGGAACAGGCCCATCTCCGCTACGAGCAGTACTTC.

The CDR3 region is CASIAGHPNTEAFF. The DNA for the CDR3 is TGTGCCAGCATCGCGGGACATCCGAACACTGAAGCTTTCTTT. The rearrangement links TRBV2 to TRBJ1-1; tentative D call: TRBD1 (6 bases). Germline CDR1 is SNHLY and CDR2 is FYNNEI. V was clipped by 7 bases and J by 1 base, with 13 bases between them. The CDR3 has 14 amino acids.